This T cell receptor (beta chain) was captured by sequencing in a study of T cells in localized non-small cell lung cancer. Study-wide results and limits: Tumor samples were not multi-region, leaving intratumor heterogeneity unexcluded. Turning up in adjacent lung were a median approximately 60 of the top 100 tumor clones. There was higher T cell clonality in uninvolved adjacent lung than in tumor, and it was highest there.

The data were produced by immunoSEQ multiplex PCR, yet TCRdb's version contains in-frame clones alone and is incomplete. Of approximately 72,000 clones listed, roughly four fifths were seen once; the top ten hold around an eighth. Remarks on this clone: Its antigen is still unknown.

The receptor comes from a female donor of 60 years or more with stage I lung adenocarcinoma. The source was peripheral blood, collected before any cancer treatment.

CDR3 bases: TGTGCCAGCTCACCGATAGGGGGCGCGGATGAAAAACTGTTTTTT. Protein product: CASSPIGGADEKLFF. The chain uses TRBV18 and TRBJ1-4, with 7 bases lining up with TRBD1. With 3 bases clipped from V and 6 bases from J, the junction kept 7 bases outside the gene matches. The V gene's germline CDR1 is KGHSH and CDR2 LQKENI. The CDR3 is made up of 15 amino acids.